A selection of T cell receptor beta chains follows, all from one sample in a study of graft-versus-host responses after intestinal transplantation. No antigens are known for them. The method was immunoSEQ multiplex PCR; TCRdb's version includes in-frame clones alone and lacks a portion of them. This sample has roughly 120,000 clones, with more than 85% found just once. The sequences come from unstimulated CD8+ T cells sorted from spleen or lymph node cells, collected before transplant. The receptors were gathered from a human donor who was the organ donor for an intestinal transplant. CDR3s include the opening cysteine and the closing phenylalanine or tryptophan.

>TRBJ2-1|TRBV7-6
CASSLGRYNEQFF
>TRBJ2-1|TRBV6-6
CASRSGLNEQFF
>TRBJ2-7|TRBV5-4
CASSLGQGKEQYF
>TRBJ2-3|TRBV9
CASSVGTSGTSTDTQYF
>TRBJ2-3|TRBV6-5
CASSYSMQEGTDTQYF
>TRBJ2-2|TRBV7-9
CASSLVMDRGAGELFF
>TRBJ1-2|TRBV2
CASSDFVSRYYGYTF
>TRBJ2-3|TRBV11-3
CASSPTGGPTDTQYF
>TRBJ2-3|TRBV10-3
CAIRPAGLTDTQYF
>TRBJ2-7|TRBV5-1
CASSRTGWRVYEQYF
>TRBJ2-1|TRBV6-1
CASSKEAGINEQFF
>TRBJ2-3|TRBV11-2
CASRYTGSGEPQYF
>TRBJ2-7|TRBV9
CASSAHPRGRLFEQYF
>TRBJ2-1|TRBV6-1
CASSEVVADSYNEQFF
>TRBJ2-5|TRBV28
CASSLRVRGETQYF
>TRBJ2-1|TRBV9
CASSVGTGGPREQFF
>TRBJ2-2|TRBV30
CAWSDGNTGELFF
>TRBJ2-6|TRBV5-4
CASNRGPGLTGANVLTF
>TRBJ1-5|TRBV7-8
CASSLSSNQPQHF
>TRBJ2-7|TRBV19
CASSMYRGWYEQYF
>TRBJ2-6|TRBV6-5
CATGGPGANVLTF
>TRBJ2-2|TRBV4-3
CASSPQWGGELFF
>TRBJ1-1|TRBV6-5
CASSQGLNTEAFF
>TRBJ2-5|TRBV7-9
CASSLTSGSLKTQYF
>TRBJ2-7|TRBV4-1
CASSQIWGRGGYEQYF
>TRBJ2-1|TRBV4-1
CASSQGRLGVAGQLGDEQFF
>TRBJ1-2|TRBV5-6
CASSFEQGNYGYTF
>TRBJ2-7|TRBV13
CASSFPRSYEQYF
>TRBJ1-2|TRBV29-1
CSVEGQGEGYGYTF
>TRBJ2-7|TRBV6-6
CASSYSLTGNEQYF
>TRBJ2-7|TRBV4-1
CASSQDYRTEIYEQYF
>TRBJ1-1|TRBV5-1
CASSPDLSDREDTEAFF
>TRBJ2-7|TRBV6-1
CASNPPGAGYEQYF
>TRBJ1-1|TRBV27
CASSFRYSGNTEAFF
>NA|TRBV7-9
CASSPQGGSYEQYF
>TRBJ1-4|TRBV6-5
CASSLRDRSNEKLFF
>TRBJ2-2|TRBV6-5
CASSYLGQLGTGELFF
>TRBJ2-5|TRBV5-1
CASSLAGLAAGETQYF
>TRBJ2-1|TRBV7-8
CASSISTSGSSEQFF
>TRBJ2-3|TRBV7-6
CASSLETAGVVDTQYF
>TRBJ2-1|TRBV9
CASSDLVPENNEQFF
>TRBJ2-7|TRBV5-1
CASSPPGQSSSYEQYF
>TRBJ2-1|TRBV12-5
CASGFTGVEQFF
>TRBJ2-2|TRBV15
CATSRPTGELFF
>TRBJ2-1|TRBV5-1
CASRSNTNYNEQFF
>TRBJ1-1|TRBV6-5
CASSYPLGANTEAFF
>TRBJ2-2|TRBV5-6
CASSLGPNTGELFF
>TRBJ2-5|TRBV9
CASSEGTGTQETQYF
>TRBJ2-7|TRBV19
CASSSGQGYEQYF
>TRBJ2-7|TRBV2
CARGGQGSEQYF
>TRBJ1-1|TRBV6-5
CASSHRGSTEAFF